In its sample, the clone carrying this T cell receptor beta chain was seen a few times. No antigen is known for it. These data come from a study of vaccination and CD4 T cells after COVID-19. Cultured CD4+ T-cell DNA underwent Oncomine TCR Beta short-read sequencing. TCRdb reprocessed the PCR reads via MiXCR and lists one record per CDR3 protein. The table has 15,000 to 20,000 distinct CDR3 sequences, roughly 78% seen once; the top ten hold about a sixth. V was clipped by 6 bases and J by 3 bases, with 14 bases between them. This CDR3 has 13 residues. CDR1 and CDR2 (germline): DFQATT, SNEGSKA (reference sequence). Treatment defined: 10-day PBMC culture with coronavirus spike peptide pools or control peptides (ViraFEST assay). Wells contained under 2.5 million PBMCs each, and these were cultured with around 10 IU/ml IL-2 and around 10 ug/ml peptide pools. Negative selection purified CD4+ T cells after about nine days of culture.

The rearrangement links TRBV20-1 to TRBJ1-2, with D maybe TRBD1 (6 bases). This receptor was identified in a human donor who received a COVID-19 vaccine. The source material was CD4+ T cells from blood, cultured in vitro, sampled after SARS-CoV-2 vaccination. The CDR3 nucleotides are TGCAGTGCGATAACGACAGGAGACTATGGCTACACCTTC. Translation: CSAITTGDYGYTF.